This T cell receptor beta chain was profiled in a study of shared clonotypes between healthy human individuals. As regards this clone: No antigen is known for it.

Partitioning of CD4+ cells yielded a CD45RA+ naive subset and a CD45RA-negative memory subset. CDR1 is MNHEY and CDR2 is SMNVEV in the germline V gene (reference sequence). The V gene lost 2 bases and the J gene lost 5 bases, with 12 bases spanning the gap. The CDR3 has 14 residues. General study points: For naive CD4 cells, 4.5% to 6.5% of clonotypes were shared across a few donors.

Some clones are missing from TCRdb's copy, which holds only in-frame ones; the method was immunoSEQ multiplex PCR. In the table there are 2.5 million or so clones, around 90% of which are singletons. The clonotype was recovered from a man aged 18-30 years in good health. This chain joins TRBV27 and TRBJ1-1; D gene uncertain. Sequenced sample: naive CD4+ T cells sorted from blood. Subset described: CD45RA+ positively selected. The CDR3 here is CASSLKLGRTEAFF. In DNA form, the CDR3 reads TGTGCCAGCAGTTTAAAGTTAGGCAGGACTGAAGCTTTCTTT.